Listed below are T cell receptor beta chains from one sample, sequenced in a study of blood T cell repertoires in COVID-19. Sequenced by immunoSEQ multiplex PCR; TCRdb stores in-frame clones only, minus some. The top ten hold 30% to 45% of the sample, which has 100,000 or so clones, approximately 80% seen once. Material: peripheral blood. These receptors were obtained from an elderly man with acute or convalescent COVID-19. The CDR3 runs from the conserved cysteine through the conserved F or W. D genes are given only for firm matches. The size of a clone is reported for some rows only, either as once, few or many, or as a class for expanded clones.

cdr3_nt cdr3_aa j_call v_call clone_size d_call
TGTGCCAGCAGTTCAGCCGGGACAGGGACTGAAAAACTGTTTTTT CASSSAGTGTEKLFF TRBJ1-4 TRBV6-2/TRBV6-3 - TRBD1
TGTGCCAGCAGGGGACAGATGATGAACACTGAAGCTTTCTTT CASRGQMMNTEAFF TRBJ1-1 TRBV2 - TRBD1
TGCGCCAGCAGCCCCAGACAGGGGGCGTCCGGGGAGCTGTTTTTT CASSPRQGASGELFF TRBJ2-2 TRBV5-1 - TRBD1
TGTGCCAGCTCACTGCGCCAGGGAGGAGGCACTGAAGCTTTCTTT CASSLRQGGGTEAFF TRBJ1-1 TRBV18 - -
TGTGCCAGCTCACCAACAGTTTTAGGCACAGATACGCAGTATTTT CASSPTVLGTDTQYF TRBJ2-3 TRBV18 - -
TGTCCCAGCAGACGGGACTCGAGGGAGCAGTTCTTC CPSRRDSREQFF TRBJ2-1 TRBV2 - -
TGTGCCAGCAGCCGCGTAGAATTGAACACTGAAGCTTTCTTT CASSRVELNTEAFF TRBJ1-1 TRBV6-5 once -
TGTGCCAGCAGTTACGCGTCACTAGCGGCCAACACCGGGGAGCTGTTTTTT CASSYASLAANTGELFF TRBJ2-2 TRBV6-2/TRBV6-3 - TRBD2
TGCAGTGCTAGTTTATCGGGGGGCCGCGAGCAGTACTTC CSASLSGGREQYF TRBJ2-7 TRBV20-1 - -
TGTGCCTGGAGTGGGGGGGACTCTAACACCGGGGAGCTGTTTTTT CAWSGGDSNTGELFF TRBJ2-2 TRBV30 - -
TGTGCCAGCAGTGTCGTTCCCCAGATAAACACTGAAGCTTTCTTT CASSVVPQINTEAFF TRBJ1-1 TRBV2 - -
TGTGCCAGCTCACCACGGACTAGCGGGGGGAGCTCCTACGAGCAGTACTTC CASSPRTSGGSSYEQYF TRBJ2-7 TRBV18 - TRBD2
TGTGCCAGCAGGGAAGGAGGGGGCAGCAATCAGCCCCAGCATTTT CASREGGGSNQPQHF TRBJ1-5 TRBV2 few TRBD1
TGTGCCAGCTCTTTCGGGACAGACTCTGGAAACACCATATATTTT CASSFGTDSGNTIYF TRBJ1-3 TRBV18 few TRBD1
TGTGCCAGCAGCCCCCGGCCAGGGCAATATGGCTACACCTTC CASSPRPGQYGYTF TRBJ1-2 TRBV7-2 - -
TGTGCCAGCAGTTTGAGGACAGGGAGGCTTAACACTGAAGCTTTCTTT CASSLRTGRLNTEAFF TRBJ1-1 TRBV28 - TRBD1